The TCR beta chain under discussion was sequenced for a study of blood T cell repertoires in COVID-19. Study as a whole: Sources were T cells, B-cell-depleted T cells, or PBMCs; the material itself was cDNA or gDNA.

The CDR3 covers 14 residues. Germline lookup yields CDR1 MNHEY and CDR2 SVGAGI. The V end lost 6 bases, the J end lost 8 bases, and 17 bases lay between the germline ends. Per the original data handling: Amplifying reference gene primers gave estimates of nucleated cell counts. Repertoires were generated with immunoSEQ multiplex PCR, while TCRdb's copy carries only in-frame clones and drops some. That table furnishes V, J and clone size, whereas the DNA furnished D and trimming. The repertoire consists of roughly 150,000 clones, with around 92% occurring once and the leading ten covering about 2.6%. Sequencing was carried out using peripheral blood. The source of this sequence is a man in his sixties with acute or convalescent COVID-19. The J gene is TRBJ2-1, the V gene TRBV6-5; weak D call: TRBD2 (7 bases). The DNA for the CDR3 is TGTGCCAGCAGGTTCAGGCAGGGGAGGGATGAGCAGTTCTTC. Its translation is CASRFRQGRDEQFF.